One TCR beta chain is described in this entry. The target of this receptor is not known. Base qualities are not recorded, but no much larger clone differs from it by a single base. The data were obtained in a study of blood T cell repertoires in COVID-19 (dated by TCRdb to the early 2020s). Regarding the complete study: The collaborator samples originated in the United States, Italy and Spain and spanned the acute and convalescent phases of COVID-19. The samples were drawn from the first 160 participants of the ongoing ImmuneRACE study and from some 1,300 subjects provided by 6 global collaborators. The repertoires were released in a freely available public database meant as a resource for research on the immune response to SARS-CoV-2. The material from the prospective study consisted of cDNA or gDNA derived from T cells, B-cell-depleted T cells, or PBMCs. HLA class I and class II types, where available, came from metadata supplied by the sample provider rather than from assay-based typing. Nearly every sample came with metadata listing a de-identified subject ID, COVID-19 status, age in years and sex. Subjects who had been exposed to COVID-19, were actively infected with it, or had recovered from it provided the deeply sampled blood TCRbeta repertoires that made up the dataset.

General study outcomes and caveats: How much clinical and demographic metadata was included differed by source and by participant, and the metadata was provided uncurated.

TCRbeta CDR3 regions were amplified from genomic DNA by means of the immunoSEQ Assay, a bias-controlled multiplex PCR. The original methods were these. Within the assay, amplification of reference gene primers was used to estimate how many nucleated cells each sample contained. Sequence reads were collapsed and filtered to measure the absolute abundance of every unique TCRbeta CDR3 rearrangement. For each sample, productive Simpson clonality was calculated as the square root of Simpson's diversity index over productive rearrangements. TCRdb's version of the immuneACCESS table is confined to in-frame rearrangements and falls short of the full clone set. An unresolved V gene accounts for under half of the shortfall where checked; the remainder is of unknown origin. D and trimming come from the DNA, and the V and J calls and clone size come from that table. For this sample there are roughly 290,000 clones; 90% appear just once. The ten largest clonotypes hold 1.7% of the sample.

The CDR1 and CDR2 encoded by the germline V gene (reference sequence) are LNHDA and SQIVND. CDR3 length: 14 amino acids, cysteine to phenylalanine. Kept here is only the CDR3 DNA, which spans 42 bases and is read in frame from base 1. The V end loses 4 bases and the J end loses 1 base, and a stretch of 8 bases separates them. In the prospective study, participants were roughly 18 to 90 years old, resided in 24 geographic areas of the United States, and were enrolled through a virtual design. Cohort assignment in the prospective study relied on participant-reported clinical history from a screening survey and a study questionnaire. Each participant in the prospective study had whole blood, serum and a nasopharyngeal or oropharyngeal swab collected by mobile phlebotomists. Participants in the prospective study had the option to provide additional blood draws and questionnaires over a roughly two-month period. Prospective study blood samples were shipped either frozen or at room temperature before DNA extraction.

This receptor was obtained from a woman under 30 with acute COVID-19. The sequenced sample consisted of PBMCs or T cells enriched from blood (not recorded which). The receptor chain draws on TRBV19 and TRBJ1-5, with TRBD1 as a weak D call on 6 bases. The CDR3 region reads CASSRQGSNQPQHF. The bases are TGTGCCAGTAGTAGGCAGGGGAGCAATCAGCCCCAGCATTTT.